This TCR beta chain was identified in a study of T cell repertoires in cytomegalovirus infection. Whole-study findings and limits: HLA-C-restricted CMV-specific TCR beta clonotypes were dominant in the ex vivo response.

TCRdb used MiXCR to reprocess the reads, holding one entry per CDR3 protein. The repertoire includes a few hundred thousand distinct CDR3 sequences, 25% to 35% of them detected once, and 15% to 25% sits in the top ten. This clonotype was detected a few times. Its antigen is not known. V was clipped by 6 bases and J by 5 bases, with 14 bases between them. The CDR3 runs 13 residues. Germline-derived CDR1 and CDR2 are MDHEN and SYDVKM. The J gene is TRBJ2-7, the V gene TRBV28, with D possibly TRBD1 on 6 matching bases. This TCR was recovered from a human donor in good health (CMV status not recorded). Some clones in this sample may be carry-over from other donors' samples. Material: cultured PBMCs, obtained from culture after CMV antigen stimulation. CDR3 in amino acids: CASSRPTGNEQYF. CDR3 nucleotides: TGTGCCAGCAGCCGCCCTACAGGGAACGAGCAGTACTTC.